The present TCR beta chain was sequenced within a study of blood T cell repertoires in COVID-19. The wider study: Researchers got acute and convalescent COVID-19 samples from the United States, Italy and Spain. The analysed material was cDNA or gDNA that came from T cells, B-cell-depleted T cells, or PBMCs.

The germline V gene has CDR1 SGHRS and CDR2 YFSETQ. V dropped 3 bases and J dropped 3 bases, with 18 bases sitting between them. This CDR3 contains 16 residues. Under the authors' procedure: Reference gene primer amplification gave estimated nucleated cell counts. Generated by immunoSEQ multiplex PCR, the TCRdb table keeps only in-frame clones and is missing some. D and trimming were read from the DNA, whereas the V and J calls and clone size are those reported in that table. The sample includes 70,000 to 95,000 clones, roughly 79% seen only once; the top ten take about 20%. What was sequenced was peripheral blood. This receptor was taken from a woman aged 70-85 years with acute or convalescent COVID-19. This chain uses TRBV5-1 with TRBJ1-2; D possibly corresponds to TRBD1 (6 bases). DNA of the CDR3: TGCGCCAGCAGCTCGACCCCAGGGGATGGAGACTATGGCTACACCTTC. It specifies CASSSTPGDGDYGYTF.